This is a list of T cell receptor beta chains from one sample in a study of shared clonotypes between healthy human individuals. The method was immunoSEQ multiplex PCR; TCRdb's version includes in-frame clones alone and lacks a portion of them. The data contain about 2 million clones, roughly 95% of them singletons. The source material was naive CD8+ T cells sorted from blood. These receptors all stem from a man aged 18 to 35 in good health. Each CDR3 is given with its conserved first and last residue. A D gene is named only where the DNA matches it firmly. Where a row states a size, it is once, few, many or the class of an expanded clone; other rows omit it.

J gene,CDR3 length,V gene,D gene,clone size,CDR3 DNA,CDR3 protein
TRBJ2-7,14,TRBV9,-,-,TGTGCCAGCAGCGTCGGTCCAGCATCCTACGAGCAGTACTTC,CASSVGPASYEQYF
TRBJ2-5,15,TRBV5-1,-,-,TGCGCCAGCAGCCAAAACCCGCGAGCCCAAGAGACCCAGTACTTC,CASSQNPRAQETQYF
TRBJ2-5,12,TRBV9,-,-,TGTGCCACTCCTTACACGTGGGAGACCCAGTACTTC,CATPYTWETQYF
TRBJ2-2,20,TRBV9,TRBD2,-,TGTGCCAGCAGCACTCGACTAGCGGGAGAAACTTCGAGAGACACCGGGGAGCTGTTTTTT,CASSTRLAGETSRDTGELFF
TRBJ2-1,16,TRBV5-6,TRBD2,-,TGTGCCAGCAGCCCCTGGGGCCTAGCGGGAGTGAGTGAGCAGTTCTTC,CASSPWGLAGVSEQFF
TRBJ2-3,15,TRBV4-1,-,-,TGCGCCAGCAGCCAAGAAAGGAGCGTGGGAGATACGCAGTATTTT,CASSQERSVGDTQYF
TRBJ2-1,16,TRBV5-3,TRBD2,-,TGTGCCAGAAGCGCCTTAGCGGGTCATGTTGAGAATGAGCAGTTCTTC,CARSALAGHVENEQFF
TRBJ2-2,16,TRBV7-7,TRBD1,-,TGTGCTAGCAGCTTAGAGCCGACAGGGCGCACCGGGGAGCTGTTTTTT,CASSLEPTGRTGELFF
TRBJ2-4,15,TRBV5-3,-,-,TGTGCCAGAAGCTTCAGGACCCTTACGAAAAACATTCAGTACTTC,CARSFRTLTKNIQYF
TRBJ2-7,14,TRBV28,-,-,TGTGCCAGCAGTACCCCGGGGAGCACGTACGAGCAGTACTTC,CASSTPGSTYEQYF
TRBJ2-1,16,TRBV2,TRBD2,-,TGTGCCAGCAGTGATGCTAGCGGCCTCTCCTACAATGAGCAGTTCTTC,CASSDASGLSYNEQFF
TRBJ1-4,14,TRBV27,-,-,TGTGCCAGCAGTCTCCAGGGTGCTAATGAAAAACTGTTTTTT,CASSLQGANEKLFF
TRBJ2-7,14,TRBV5-1,-,-,TGCGCCAGCAGCCCAGGATACCAAACCTACGAGCAGTACTTC,CASSPGYQTYEQYF
TRBJ1-1,15,TRBV18,-,-,TGTGCCAGCTCACCACAGGGGCTACCTGACACTGAAGCTTTCTTT,CASSPQGLPDTEAFF
TRBJ2-3,13,TRBV5-6,-,-,TGTGCCAGCAGCTGGGGTAGCACAGATACGCAGTATTTT,CASSWGSTDTQYF
TRBJ2-6,14,TRBV29-1,-,-,TGCAGCGTTGAAGAGGGGTTTGGGGCCAACGTCCTGACTTTC,CSVEEGFGANVLTF
TRBJ1-1,17,TRBV7-9,-,-,TGTGCCAGCAGCTTTTATCCCCTGGACAGCATGAACACTGAAGCTTTCTTT,CASSFYPLDSMNTEAFF
TRBJ2-7,12,TRBV29-1,-,-,TGCAGCGTAAGGACGGGCGAGGTCGAGCAGTACTTC,CSVRTGEVEQYF
TRBJ2-7,16,TRBV7-8,TRBD2,-,TGTGCCAGCAGCTTAGGCGGCGGGGGGGCCTCCTACGAGCAGTACTTC,CASSLGGGGASYEQYF
TRBJ2-1,15,TRBV27,TRBD1,-,TGTGCCAGCAGTTTCGGGCAGGGGGCCTACAATGAGCAGTTCTTC,CASSFGQGAYNEQFF
TRBJ2-7,13,TRBV7-3,-,-,TGTGCCAGCAGCTTAACTGTACCGGGACATCAGTACTTC,CASSLTVPGHQYF
TRBJ1-4,17,TRBV6-1,-,-,TGTGCCAGCAGTGAAGAATACTACAGGGAGATGAATGAAAAACTGTTTTTT,CASSEEYYREMNEKLFF
TRBJ2-3,14,TRBV10-2,TRBD2,-,TGCGCCAGCAGTCTGGGACTAGCGTCTGATACGCAGTATTTT,CASSLGLASDTQYF
TRBJ1-1,13,TRBV19,-,once,TGTGCCAGTAGTGTGGGTGAGGGCACTGAAGCTTTCTTT,CASSVGEGTEAFF
TRBJ2-1,14,TRBV19,TRBD2,-,TGTGCCAGTGGGCTAGCGGGCGACTACAATGAGCAGTTCTTC,CASGLAGDYNEQFF
TRBJ2-3,16,TRBV6-5,-,-,TGTGCCAGCAGTTATACCGGGACCCAGAGCACAGATACGCAGTATTTT,CASSYTGTQSTDTQYF
TRBJ1-5,19,TRBV15,TRBD1,-,TGTGCCACCAGCAGAGATCCAGGGACAGAAACCTATAGCAATCAGCCCCAGCATTTT,CATSRDPGTETYSNQPQHF
TRBJ2-7,15,TRBV7-2,-,-,TGTGCCAGCATCATAGCTCCCCTGAGCTCCTACGAGCAGTACTTC,CASIIAPLSSYEQYF
TRBJ2-3,18,TRBV10-2,TRBD2,-,TGCGCCAGCAGCGGGGGGGATCTTACTAGCGAATACACAGATACGCAGTATTTT,CASSGGDLTSEYTDTQYF
TRBJ2-3,13,TRBV2,-,-,TGTGCCAGCAGTGAAGCAGGGTCAGATACGCAGTATTTT,CASSEAGSDTQYF